This T cell receptor beta chain was profiled in a study of CD8 T cells in Susac syndrome. CD8+ and CD4+ blood T cells underwent TCR beta sequencing. Negative isolation was used for CD8+ and CD4+ T cells, and FACS enrichment was applied to TEMRA cells. Broader study findings: Where Susac syndrome CD4+ T cell repertoires were concerned, no clonal expansion was evident.

Trimming left V 7 bases short and J 7 bases short, with 10 bases between. CDR3 size: 12 residues. After extraction with the RNeasy kit, roughly 0.5 to 1 ug of the RNA was reverse transcribed using random hexamers. Amplification of TCR beta CDR3 by immunoSEQ multiplex PCR spanned 54 Vbeta and 13 Jbeta. TCRdb called the immunoSEQ multiplex PCR reads again in MiXCR, with one record for every CDR3 protein. Among roughly 140,000 distinct CDR3 sequences listed, around 95% were seen once. Note on this clonotype: The antigen remains unidentified.

The origin of this receptor is a human donor with Susac syndrome. This chain uses TRBV12-3 or TRBV12-4 with TRBJ2-2; D call uncertain. Sequencing input: CD4+ T cells from PBMCs. The CDR3 here is CASKPDGGELFF. DNA of the CDR3: TGTGCCAGCAAACCTGACGGCGGGGAGCTGTTTTTT.